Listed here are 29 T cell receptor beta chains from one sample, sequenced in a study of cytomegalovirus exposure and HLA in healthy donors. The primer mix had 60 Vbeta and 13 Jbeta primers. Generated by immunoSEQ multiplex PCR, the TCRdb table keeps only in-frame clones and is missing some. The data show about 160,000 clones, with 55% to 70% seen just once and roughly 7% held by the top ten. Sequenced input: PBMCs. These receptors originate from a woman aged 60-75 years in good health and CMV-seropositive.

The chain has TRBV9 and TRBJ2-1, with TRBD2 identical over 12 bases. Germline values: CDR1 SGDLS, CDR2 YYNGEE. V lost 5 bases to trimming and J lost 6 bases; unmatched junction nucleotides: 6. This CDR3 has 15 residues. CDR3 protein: CASSQGLAGSNEQFF. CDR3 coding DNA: TGTGCCAGCAGTCAGGGACTAGCGGGTAGCAATGAGCAGTTCTTC.

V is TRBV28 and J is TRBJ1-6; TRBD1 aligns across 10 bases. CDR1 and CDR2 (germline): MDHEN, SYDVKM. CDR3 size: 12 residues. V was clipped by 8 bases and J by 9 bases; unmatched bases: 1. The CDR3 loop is CASWDRGSPLHF. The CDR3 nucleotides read TGTGCCAGCTGGGACAGGGGTTCACCCCTCCACTTT.

The CDR3 sequence is CASATAASETQYF. CDR3 DNA: TGTGCTAGTGCCACCGCGGCTTCAGAGACCCAGTACTTC. This rearrangement joins TRBV12-5 to TRBJ2-5; D unresolved. Looked up from germline, CDR1 is LGHNT and CDR2 is FRNRAP. The CDR3 contains 13 residues. With 7 bases removed from V and 4 bases from J, the gap between germline ends came to 13 bases. Variable domain in full (rest from reference TRBV12-5 and TRBJ2-5): DARVTQTPRHKVTEMGQEVTMRCQPILGHNTVFWYRQTMMQGLELLAYFRNRAPLDDSGMPKDRFSAEMPDATLATLKIQPSEPRDSAVYFCASATAASETQYFGPGTRLLVL.

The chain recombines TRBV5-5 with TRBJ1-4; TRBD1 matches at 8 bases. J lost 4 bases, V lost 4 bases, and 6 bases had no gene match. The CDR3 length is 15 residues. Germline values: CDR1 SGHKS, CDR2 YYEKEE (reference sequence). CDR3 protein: CASSITGGDNEKLFF. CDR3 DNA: TGTGCCAGCAGCATAACAGGGGGTGATAATGAAAAACTGTTTTTT.

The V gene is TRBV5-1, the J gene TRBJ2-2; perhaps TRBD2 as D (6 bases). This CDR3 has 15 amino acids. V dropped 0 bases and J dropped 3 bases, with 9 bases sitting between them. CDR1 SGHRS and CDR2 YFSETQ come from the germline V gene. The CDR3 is CASSLDGRDTGELFF. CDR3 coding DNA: TGCGCCAGCAGCTTGGACGGGAGAGACACCGGGGAGCTGTTTTTT.

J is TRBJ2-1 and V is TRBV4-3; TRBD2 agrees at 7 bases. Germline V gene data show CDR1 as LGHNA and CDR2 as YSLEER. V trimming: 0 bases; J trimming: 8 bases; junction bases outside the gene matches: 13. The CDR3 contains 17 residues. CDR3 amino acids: CASSQDPSGKRIDEQFF. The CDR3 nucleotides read TGCGCCAGCAGCCAAGATCCGAGCGGGAAGAGGATCGATGAGCAGTTCTTC.

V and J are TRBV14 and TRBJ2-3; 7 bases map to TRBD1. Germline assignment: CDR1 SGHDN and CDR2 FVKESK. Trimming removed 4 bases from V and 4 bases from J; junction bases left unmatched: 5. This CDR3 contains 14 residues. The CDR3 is CASSPGQFSDTQYF. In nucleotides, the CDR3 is TGTGCCAGCAGCCCGGGACAGTTCTCAGATACGCAGTATTTT.

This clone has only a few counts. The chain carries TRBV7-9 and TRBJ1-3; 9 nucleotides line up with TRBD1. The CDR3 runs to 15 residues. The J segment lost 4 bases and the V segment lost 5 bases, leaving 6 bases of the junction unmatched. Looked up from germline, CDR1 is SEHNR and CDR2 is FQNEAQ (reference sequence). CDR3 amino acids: CASSLGTGSGNTIYF. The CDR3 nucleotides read TGTGCCAGCAGCCTCGGGACAGGGTCGGGAAACACCATATATTTT.

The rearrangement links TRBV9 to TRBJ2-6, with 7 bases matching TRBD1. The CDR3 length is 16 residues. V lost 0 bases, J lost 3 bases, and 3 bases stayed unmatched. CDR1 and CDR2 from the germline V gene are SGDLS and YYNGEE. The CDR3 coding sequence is TGTGCCAGCAGCGTAGCCGGGACAGTTGGGGCCAACGTCCTGACTTTC. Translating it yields CASSVAGTVGANVLTF.

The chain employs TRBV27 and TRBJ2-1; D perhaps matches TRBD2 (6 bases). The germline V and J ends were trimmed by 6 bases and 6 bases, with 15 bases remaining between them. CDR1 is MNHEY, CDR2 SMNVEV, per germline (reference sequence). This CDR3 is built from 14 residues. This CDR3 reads CASRSLTRANEQFF. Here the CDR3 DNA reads TGTGCCAGCAGATCTCTGACTAGGGCCAATGAGCAGTTCTTC.

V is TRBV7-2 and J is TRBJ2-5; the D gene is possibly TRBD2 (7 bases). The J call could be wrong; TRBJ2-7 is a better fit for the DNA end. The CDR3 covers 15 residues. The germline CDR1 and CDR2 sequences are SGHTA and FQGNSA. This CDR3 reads CASTAPGGQTYEQYF. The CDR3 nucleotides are TGTGCCAGCACCGCCCCCGGGGGGCAAACCTACGAGCAGTACTTC.

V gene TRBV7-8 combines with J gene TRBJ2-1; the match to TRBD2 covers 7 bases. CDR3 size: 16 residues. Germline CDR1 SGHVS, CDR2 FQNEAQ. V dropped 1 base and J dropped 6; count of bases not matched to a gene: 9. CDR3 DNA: TGTGCCAGCAGCTTAGTTAGCCTAGCGGCGGGCAATGAGCAGTTCTTC. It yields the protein CASSLVSLAAGNEQFF.

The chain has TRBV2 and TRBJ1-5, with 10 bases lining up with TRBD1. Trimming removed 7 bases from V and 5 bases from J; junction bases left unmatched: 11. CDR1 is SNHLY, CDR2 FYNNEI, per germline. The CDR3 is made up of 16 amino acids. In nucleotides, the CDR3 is TGTGCCAGCACTCAATCGTCGGACAGGGGGTATCAGCCCCAGCATTTT. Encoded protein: CASTQSSDRGYQPQHF. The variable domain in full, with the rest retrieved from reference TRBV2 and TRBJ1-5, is EPEVTQTPSHQVTQMGQEVILRCVPISNHLYFYWYRQILGQKVEFLVSFYNNEISEKSEIFDDQFSVERPDGSNFTLKIRSTKLEDSAMYFCASTQSSDRGYQPQHFGDGTRLSIL.

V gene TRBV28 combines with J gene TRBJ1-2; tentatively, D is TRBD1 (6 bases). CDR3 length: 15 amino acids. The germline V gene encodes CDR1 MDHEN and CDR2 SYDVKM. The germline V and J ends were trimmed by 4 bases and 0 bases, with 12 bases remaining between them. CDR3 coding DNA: TGTGCCAGCAGTTCCGGGACACCAACTAACTATGGCTACACCTTC. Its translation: CASSSGTPTNYGYTF.

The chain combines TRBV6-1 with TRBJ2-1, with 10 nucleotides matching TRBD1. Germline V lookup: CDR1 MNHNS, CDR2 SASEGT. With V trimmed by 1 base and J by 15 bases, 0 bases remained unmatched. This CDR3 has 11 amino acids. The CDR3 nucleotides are TGTGCCAGCAGTGAAGGGGACAGGGGGTTCTTC. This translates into CASSEGDRGFF.

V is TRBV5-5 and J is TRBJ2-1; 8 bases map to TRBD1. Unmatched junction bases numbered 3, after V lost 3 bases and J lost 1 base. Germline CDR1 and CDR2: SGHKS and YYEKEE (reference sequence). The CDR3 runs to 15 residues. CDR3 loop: CASSSRQGSYNEQFF. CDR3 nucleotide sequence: TGTGCCAGCAGCTCTAGACAGGGGTCCTACAATGAGCAGTTCTTC. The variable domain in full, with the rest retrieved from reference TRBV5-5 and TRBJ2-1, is DAGVTQSPTHLIKTRGQQVTLRCSPISGHKSVSWYQQVLGQGPQFIFQYYEKEERGRGNFPDRFSARQFPNYSSELNVNALLLGDSALYLCASSSRQGSYNEQFFGPGTRLTVL.

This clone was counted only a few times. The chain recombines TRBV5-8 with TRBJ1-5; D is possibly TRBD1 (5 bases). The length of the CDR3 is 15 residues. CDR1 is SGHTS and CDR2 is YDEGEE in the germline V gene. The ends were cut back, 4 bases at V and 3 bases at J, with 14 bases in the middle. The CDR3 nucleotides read TGTGCCAGCAGCGGGGGGAACAGGAACAATCAGCCCCAGCATTTT. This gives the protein CASSGGNRNNQPQHF.

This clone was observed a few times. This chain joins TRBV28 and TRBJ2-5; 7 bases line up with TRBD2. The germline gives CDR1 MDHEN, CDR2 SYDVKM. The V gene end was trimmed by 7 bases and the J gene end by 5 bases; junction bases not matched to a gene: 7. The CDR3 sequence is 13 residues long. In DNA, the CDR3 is TGTGCCAGCAAGGGCGGGAGAGTGGAGACCCAGTACTTC. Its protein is CASKGGRVETQYF.

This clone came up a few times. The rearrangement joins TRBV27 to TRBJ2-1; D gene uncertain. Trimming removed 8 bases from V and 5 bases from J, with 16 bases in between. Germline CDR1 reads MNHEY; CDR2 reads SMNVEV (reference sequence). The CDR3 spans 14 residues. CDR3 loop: CASWLGDTHNEQFF. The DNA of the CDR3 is TGTGCCAGCTGGCTCGGTGACACTCACAATGAGCAGTTCTTC.

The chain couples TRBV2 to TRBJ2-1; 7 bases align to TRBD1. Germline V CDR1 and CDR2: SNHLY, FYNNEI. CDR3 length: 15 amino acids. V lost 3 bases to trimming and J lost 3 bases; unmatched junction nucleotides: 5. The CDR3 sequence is CASSEEQGSYNEQFF. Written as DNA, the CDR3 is TGTGCCAGCAGTGAGGAACAGGGGAGCTACAATGAGCAGTTCTTC.

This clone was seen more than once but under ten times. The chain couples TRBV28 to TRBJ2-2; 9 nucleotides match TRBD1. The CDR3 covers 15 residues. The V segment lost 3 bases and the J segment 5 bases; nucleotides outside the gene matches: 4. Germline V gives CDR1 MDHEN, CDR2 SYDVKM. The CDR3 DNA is TGTGCCAGCAGTTTTCGGACAGGGGATACCGGGGAGCTGTTTTTT. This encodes CASSFRTGDTGELFF.

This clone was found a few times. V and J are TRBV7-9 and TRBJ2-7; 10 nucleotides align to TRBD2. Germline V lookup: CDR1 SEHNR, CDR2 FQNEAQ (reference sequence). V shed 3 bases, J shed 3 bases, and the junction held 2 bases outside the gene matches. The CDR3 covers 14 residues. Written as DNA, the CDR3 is TGTGCCAGCAGCTTCCCTAGCGGGAGCTACGAGCAGTACTTC. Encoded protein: CASSFPSGSYEQYF.

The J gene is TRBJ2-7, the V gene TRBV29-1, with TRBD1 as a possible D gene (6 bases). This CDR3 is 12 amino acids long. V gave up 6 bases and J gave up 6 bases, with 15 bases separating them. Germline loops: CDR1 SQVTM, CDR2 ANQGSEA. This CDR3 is CSVQDSPSEQYF. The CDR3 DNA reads TGCAGCGTACAGGACAGTCCCTCCGAGCAGTACTTC.

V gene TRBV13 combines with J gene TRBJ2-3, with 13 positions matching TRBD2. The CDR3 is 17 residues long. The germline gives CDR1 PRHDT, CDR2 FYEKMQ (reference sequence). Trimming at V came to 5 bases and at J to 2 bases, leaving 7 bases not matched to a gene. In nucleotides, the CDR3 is TGTGCCAGCAGCATTACCGGGACTAGCGGGACCACAGATACGCAGTATTTT. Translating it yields CASSITGTSGTTDTQYF.

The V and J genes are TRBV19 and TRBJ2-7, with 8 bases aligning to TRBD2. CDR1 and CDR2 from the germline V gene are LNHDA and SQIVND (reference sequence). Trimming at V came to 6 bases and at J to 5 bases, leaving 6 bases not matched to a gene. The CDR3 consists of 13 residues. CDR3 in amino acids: CASRSGRVDEQYF. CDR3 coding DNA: TGTGCCAGTAGGAGCGGGAGAGTTGACGAGCAGTACTTC.

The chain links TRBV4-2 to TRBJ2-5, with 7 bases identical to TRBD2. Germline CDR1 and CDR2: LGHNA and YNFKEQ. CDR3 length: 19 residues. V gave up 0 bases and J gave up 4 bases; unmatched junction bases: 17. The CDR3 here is CASSQDLGRGTIRGETQYF. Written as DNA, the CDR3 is TGTGCCAGCAGCCAAGACCTAGGGAGAGGGACTATCCGGGGAGAGACCCAGTACTTC.

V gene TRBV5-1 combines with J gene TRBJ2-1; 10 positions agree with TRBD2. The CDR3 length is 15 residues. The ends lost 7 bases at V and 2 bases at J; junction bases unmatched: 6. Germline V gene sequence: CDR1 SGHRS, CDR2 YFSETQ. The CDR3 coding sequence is TGCGCCAGCCGCCTAGCGGGAGCGGCCTACAATGAGCAGTTCTTC. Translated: CASRLAGAAYNEQFF.

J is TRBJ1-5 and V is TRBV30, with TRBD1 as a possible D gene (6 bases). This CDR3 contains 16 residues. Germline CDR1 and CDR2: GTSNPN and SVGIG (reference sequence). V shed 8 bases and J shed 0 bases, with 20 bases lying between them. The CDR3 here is CAAGAGASTSNQPQHF. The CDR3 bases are TGTGCCGCTGGAGCAGGGGCCTCCACTAGCAATCAGCCCCAGCATTTT. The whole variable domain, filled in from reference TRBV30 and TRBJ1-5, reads SQTIHQWPATLVQPVGSPLSLECTVEGTSNPNLYWYRQAAGRGLQLLFYSVGIGQISSEVPQNLSASRPQDRQFILSSKKLLLSDSGFYLCAAGAGASTSNQPQHFGDGTRLSIL.

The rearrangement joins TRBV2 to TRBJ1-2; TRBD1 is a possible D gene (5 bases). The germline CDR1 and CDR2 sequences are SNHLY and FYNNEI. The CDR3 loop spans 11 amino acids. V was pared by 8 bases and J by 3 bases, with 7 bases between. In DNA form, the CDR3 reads TGTGCCAGCGGGGGGGACTATGGCTACACCTTC. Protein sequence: CASGGDYGYTF.